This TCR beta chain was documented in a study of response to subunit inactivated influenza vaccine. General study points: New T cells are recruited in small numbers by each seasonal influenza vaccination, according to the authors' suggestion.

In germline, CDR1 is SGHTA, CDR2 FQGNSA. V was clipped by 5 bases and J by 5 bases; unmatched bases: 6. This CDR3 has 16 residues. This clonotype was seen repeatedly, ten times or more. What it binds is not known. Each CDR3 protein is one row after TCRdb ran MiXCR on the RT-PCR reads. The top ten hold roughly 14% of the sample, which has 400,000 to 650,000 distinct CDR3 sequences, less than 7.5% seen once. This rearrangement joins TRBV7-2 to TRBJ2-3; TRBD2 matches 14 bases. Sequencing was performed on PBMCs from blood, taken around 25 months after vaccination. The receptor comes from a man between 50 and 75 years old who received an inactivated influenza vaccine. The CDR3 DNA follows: TGTGCCAGCAGCAAGACTAGCGGGGGGGCCGGAGATACGCAGTATTTT. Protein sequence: CASSKTSGGAGDTQYF.